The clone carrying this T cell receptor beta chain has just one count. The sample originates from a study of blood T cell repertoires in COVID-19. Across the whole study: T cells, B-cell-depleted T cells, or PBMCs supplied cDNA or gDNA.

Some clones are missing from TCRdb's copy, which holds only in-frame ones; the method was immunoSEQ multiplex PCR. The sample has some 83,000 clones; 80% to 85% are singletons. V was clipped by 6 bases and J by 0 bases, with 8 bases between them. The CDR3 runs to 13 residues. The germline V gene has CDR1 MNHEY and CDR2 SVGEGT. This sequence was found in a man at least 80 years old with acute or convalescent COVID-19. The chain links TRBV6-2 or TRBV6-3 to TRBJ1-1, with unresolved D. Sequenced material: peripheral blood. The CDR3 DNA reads TGTGCCAGCAGCCTTCAAATGAACACTGAAGCTTTCTTT. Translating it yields CASSLQMNTEAFF.